Listed here is a single T cell receptor (beta chain). No antigen is known for it. Per-nucleotide qualities are absent, and no much larger clonotype sits a single base away. The data were taken from a study of blood T cell repertoires in COVID-19 (dated by TCRdb to 2018 to 2020). With regard to the full study: Samples covering the acute and convalescent phases of COVID-19 were provided by collaborators in the United States, Italy and Spain. The prospective study material was composed of cDNA or gDNA derived from T cells, B-cell-depleted T cells, or PBMCs. Subjects who had been exposed to COVID-19, were actively infected with it, or had recovered from it provided the deeply sampled blood TCRbeta repertoires that made up the dataset. The repertoires were made available in a free public database intended to serve as a resource for research on the immune response to SARS-CoV-2. The samples were drawn from two sources: the first 160 participants of the ongoing ImmuneRACE study, and 1,000 to 1,500 subjects contributed by 6 global collaborators. Sample metadata almost always included a de-identified subject ID, COVID-19 status, age in years and sex. Where available, HLA class I and class II types were obtained from metadata supplied by the sample provider rather than from assay-based typing. General findings and caveats noted by the study authors: The quantity of clinical and demographic metadata differed by source and by participant and was supplied without curation.

One collaborating source in Seattle enrolled patients while the patients were actively infected and followed the patients over time throughout the course of disease. The collaborating institutions used their own protocols to collect whole blood in K2EDTA tubes. For TCRbeta analysis, collaborators shipped samples in one of three forms: frozen whole blood, isolated PBMCs, or DNA extracted from either of those sample types. TCRbeta CDR3 regions were amplified from genomic DNA by means of the immunoSEQ Assay, a bias-controlled multiplex PCR. Per the source publication's procedure: Within the assay, amplification of reference gene primers was used to estimate how many nucleated cells each sample contained. Sequence reads were collapsed and filtered to measure the absolute abundance of every unique TCRbeta CDR3 rearrangement. For each sample, productive Simpson clonality was calculated as the square root of Simpson's diversity index across productive rearrangements. TCRdb provides this immuneACCESS table in a form limited to in-frame rearrangements. Some clones are lacking; in checked studies, under half of them reflect an unresolved V gene, and why the rest are absent is not known. V, J and clone size are those of that table, while D and trimming were read from the DNA. Across this sample there are 200,000 to 250,000 clones, with about 86% seen only once. The ten largest clonotypes hold about a tenth of the sample.

From the germline V gene, CDR1 is SGHVS and CDR2 is FQNEAQ. The CDR3, from cysteine to phenylalanine, totals 17 residues. The read is trimmed to its CDR3 DNA, 51 bases read in frame from base 1. After removal of 1 base from V and 7 bases from J, the junction retains 11 bases not matched to a gene. The receptor was derived from a woman aged 50 to 60 with COVID-19, enrolled during active disease. Sequencing was carried out using peripheral blood. The sequence joins TRBV7-8 to TRBJ2-7, with 12 bases matching TRBD2. CDR3 region: CASSLVRLAGGPGEQYF. The bases are TGTGCCAGCAGCTTAGTTCGGCTAGCGGGGGGGCCGGGGGAGCAGTACTTC.